This T cell receptor beta chain originates from a study of T-cell memory formation after mild COVID-19. Study outcomes and limitations: The finding that pre-infection memory included some responding clones suggested that cross-reactive memory joined. Clones contracting across day 15 to 85 had a balanced CD4/CD8 profile; later expanding clones leaned CD4+. CM and EM subsets held most contracting CD4+ clones; EMRA held CD8+ ones.

Amplification by 5'RACE using constant-segment primers produced TCR alpha and TCR beta cDNA libraries that carried sample barcodes and UMIs. TCRdb reanalysed the 5' RACE reads using MiXCR and keeps one entry per CDR3 protein. The table records over 300,000 distinct CDR3 sequences, 20% to 25% of them present only once. Details on this clonotype: Its antigen is unknown.

V lost 2 bases, J lost 5 bases, and 7 bases stayed unmatched. This CDR3 contains 15 residues. Looked up from germline, CDR1 is LGHNA and CDR2 is YSLEER. The chain is built from TRBV4-3 and TRBJ2-5; 8 bases agree with TRBD1. The sequencing input was PBMCs or a T cell subset sorted from them (not recorded which). The clonotype comes from a man younger than 35 who had mild COVID-19 (a few samples of this study predate the infection). Cell type and time point are not known. The CDR3 sequence is CASSQSGQGRETQYF. The CDR3 DNA is TGCGCCAGCAGCCAATCCGGACAGGGACGCGAGACCCAGTACTTC.